Presented here are 7 T cell receptor beta chains from one specimen sequenced in a study of T-cell reconstitution after alpha-beta-depleted transplantation in children (dated by TCRdb to the mid-2010s). In light of the paper, this sample's treatment or condition label describes: allogeneic hematopoietic cell transplantation with graft depleted of TCRalphabeta T cells and CD19 B cells. Library construction relied on PCR. The data were produced on an Illumina HiSeq 2500. To normalize quantification of the TCRbeta repertoire, the TCR libraries were built with molecular barcoding that relied on unique molecular identifiers. The raw public reads went through TCRdb reprocessing: fastp at Q25, MiXCR clone calling, in-frame beta chains kept. Rows with one shared CDR3 protein collapse into an entry with the most common genes and DNA. In this sample the table shows about 100,000 distinct CDR3 sequences, around 6.4% of which occur a single time. The ten largest clonotypes hold 20% to 25% of the sample.

Specimen: PBMCs, mostly from graft donor cells, collected 360 days after TCRalphabeta/CD19-depleted stem cell transplant. These receptors were taken from a male patient aged 2-15 years who had a stem cell transplant for acute lymphoblastic leukemia, so the T cells may come from the graft donor.

This clonotype was detected only a few times. The chain carries TRBV11-2 and TRBJ2-5; D not certain. The CDR3 is made up of 15 amino acids. The germline CDR1 and CDR2 sequences are SGHAT and FQNNGV. Trimming cost V 0 bases and J 1 base, with 9 bases left between them. Here the CDR3 DNA reads TGTGCCAGCAGCTTAGACCCCACCCTCCAAGAGACCCAGTACTTC. Amino acid sequence: CASSLDPTLQETQYF.

The V and J genes are TRBV5-1 and TRBJ1-1; unclear D gene. Germline lookup yields CDR1 SGHRS and CDR2 YFSETQ. CDR3 length: 13 residues. V was pared by 0 bases and J by 4 bases, with 7 bases between. The CDR3 region has the DNA TGCGCCAGCAGCTTGGACTATGCCACTGAAGCTTTCTTT. Protein: CASSLDYATEAFF. The variable domain in full, completed from reference TRBV5-1 and TRBJ1-1, reads KAGVTQTPRYLIKTRGQQVTLSCSPISGHRSVSWYQQTPGQGLQFLFEYFSETQRNKGNFPGRFSGRQFSNSRSEMNVSTLELGDSALYLCASSLDYATEAFFGQGTRLTVV.

Many counts were recorded for this clonotype. This chain links TRBV5-1 with TRBJ2-7; D gene uncertain. V was shortened by 3 bases and J by 3 bases, with 10 bases between the two germline ends. Germline CDR1 SGHRS, CDR2 YFSETQ. The CDR3 consists of 13 residues. In DNA form, the CDR3 reads TGCGCCAGCAGCTACAAAGGGTACTACGAGCAGTACTTC. Translation: CASSYKGYYEQYF.

This clonotype was seen a handful of times. The gene calls are TRBV27 and TRBJ2-7, with 7 nucleotides matching TRBD2. Germline V gives CDR1 MNHEY, CDR2 SMNVEV (reference sequence). The CDR3 is 14 residues long. V lost 4 bases and J lost 2; bases outside the gene matches: 5. CDR3 DNA sequence: TGTGCCAGCAGTTCCCTAGCGGATCCCTACGAGCAGTACTTC. It encodes CASSSLADPYEQYF.

This clonotype was detected many times. This chain joins TRBV12-3 or TRBV12-4 and TRBJ2-3, with 8 nucleotides matching TRBD1. J was trimmed by 3 bases and V by 3 bases; bases with no gene match: 5. CDR3 length: 15 amino acids. This CDR3 is CASSFRGRRTDTQYF. CDR3 bases: TGTGCCAGCAGTTTCAGGGGGCGAAGGACAGATACGCAGTATTTT.

This clonotype has just a few counts. The chain uses TRBV6-5 and TRBJ2-2; 12 nucleotides match TRBD2. CDR3 length: 17 residues. Trimming removed 0 bases from V and 6 bases from J; junction bases left unmatched: 5. In germline, CDR1 is MNHEY, CDR2 SVGAGI. This chain's CDR3 is CASSYSPSGGAAGELFF. CDR3 DNA sequence: TGTGCCAGCAGTTACTCTCCTAGCGGGGGGGCCGCCGGGGAGCTGTTTTTT.

This clonotype was observed many times. The chain combines TRBV25-1 with TRBJ1-2; D gene ambiguous. Germline CDR1 is MGHDK and CDR2 is SYGVNS. The CDR3 is made up of 12 amino acids. Trimming pared 7 bases from V and 3 bases from J, leaving 9 bases between. The CDR3 protein is CASKNNDYGYTF. CDR3 bases: TGTGCCAGCAAAAACAACGACTATGGCTACACCTTC.